This TCR beta chain was found in a study of blood T cell repertoires in COVID-19. There are 12 residues in the CDR3. Germline lookup yields CDR1 GTSNPN and CDR2 SVGIG (reference sequence). J lost 11 bases, V lost 2 bases, and 8 bases had no gene match. The assay was immunoSEQ multiplex PCR, and TCRdb's table has in-frame clones only and misses some. The data contain just over 70,000 clones, around nine tenths of them singletons. The specimen sequenced was peripheral blood. The clonotype originates from a human donor in a cohort sampled during active COVID-19. V and J are TRBV30 and TRBJ1-1, with 7 bases lining up with TRBD1. This chain's CDR3 is CAWSRDIRGAFF. The CDR3 bases are TGTGCCTGGAGTCGGGACATCAGGGGGGCTTTCTTT.